The clone carrying this T cell receptor (beta chain) was observed a single time. Its matching antigen is unknown. This specimen belongs to a study of shared clonotypes between healthy human individuals. For the study at large: Each donor contributed plates that comprised three CD4 naive, three CD4 memory, two CD8 naive and one CD8 memory. Study results and caveats: Non-shared clonotypes had lower generation probabilities than clonotypes shared by all four sorted-subset donors. Among several donors, approximately 5% of naive CD4 clonotypes were found in common.

Assay used: immunoSEQ multiplex PCR; TCRdb lists only in-frame clones, some missing. The sample lists more than 2,000,000 clones, about 92% seen once, with 0.3% to 0.4% in the top ten. CDR1 is SGHNT, CDR2 YYREEE, per germline (reference sequence). The ends were cut back, 4 bases at V and 0 bases at J, with 18 bases in the middle. The CDR3 is 17 amino acids. The origin of this receptor is a man between 18 and 35 years old in good health. Some clones in this sample may be carry-over from other donors' samples. The sample comprised naive CD4+ T cells from PBMCs. Subset of the sample: CD45RA+ positively selected. V and J are TRBV5-4 and TRBJ2-3, with a weak D call TRBD2 (6 bases). CDR3 loop: CASSPSPSGLSTDTQYF. For the CDR3, the DNA is TGTGCCAGCAGCCCCAGCCCCTCGGGACTCAGCACAGATACGCAGTATTTT.